Shown below are 30 T cell receptor beta chains from a single sample sequenced in a study of cytotoxic CD8 clonotypes in ibrutinib-treated CLL. Clones were read by immunoSEQ multiplex PCR, and TCRdb kept only the in-frame ones, dropping some. The repertoire holds fewer than 400,000 clones, about 61% seen once, with roughly 6% in the top ten. Sequenced material: PBMCs, taken after 36 months of ibrutinib treatment. The receptor set was obtained from a human donor with chronic lymphocytic leukemia.

The V call is TRBV6-5, the J call TRBJ1-3; a possible D gene is TRBD1 (6 bases). Trimming stripped 7 bases from V and 0 bases from J, with 7 bases between. Germline V gene sequence: CDR1 MNHEY, CDR2 SVGAGI. The length of the CDR3 is 13 residues. CDR3 coding DNA: TGTGCCAGCAACAGGGCCTCTGGAAACACCATATATTTT. It encodes CASNRASGNTIYF.

J is TRBJ1-2 and V is TRBV10-3; perhaps TRBD1 as D (5 bases). The germline gives CDR1 ENHRY, CDR2 SYGVKD. CDR3 length: 14 residues. The V end lost 3 bases, the J end lost 0 bases, and 8 bases lay between the germline ends. This CDR3 reads CAISDVTANYGYTF. The CDR3 DNA reads TGTGCCATCAGTGATGTGACAGCTAACTATGGCTACACCTTC.

The chain has TRBV29-1 and TRBJ1-1, with a possible D match to TRBD1 (6 bases). The CDR3 has 12 residues. Germline loops: CDR1 SQVTM, CDR2 ANQGSEA. The V end was cut by 4 bases, the J end by 10 bases, with 16 bases between. The chain's CDR3 is CSVGRGVLGAFF. The CDR3 nucleotides read TGCAGCGTTGGCAGGGGAGTACTAGGAGCTTTCTTT.

The rearrangement uses TRBV5-1 and TRBJ2-5, with D possibly being TRBD1 or TRBD2 (10 bases each). This CDR3 is built from 19 residues. Germline values: CDR1 SGHRS, CDR2 YFSETQ. V was clipped by 0 bases and J by 5 bases, with 26 bases between them. CDR3 sequence (DNA): TGCGCCAGCAGCTTGGGGGACAGGGGAGGACTAGCGGCCCGGGAGACCCAGTACTTC. Protein product: CASSLGDRGGLAARETQYF.

This chain links TRBV4-2 with TRBJ2-2; 7 bases fit TRBD2. The germline V gene has CDR1 LGHNA and CDR2 YNFKEQ. The ends lost 0 bases at V and 2 bases at J; junction bases unmatched: 9. The CDR3 has 18 residues. The CDR3 DNA sequence: TGTGCCAGCAGCCAAGATCAGGTGCTAGCGGCTAACACCGGGGAGCTGTTTTTT. This sequence encodes CASSQDQVLAANTGELFF.

The rearrangement joins TRBV19 to TRBJ2-2, with TRBD1 identical over 9 bases. The V segment lost 9 bases and the J segment 1 base; nucleotides outside the gene matches: 3. The CDR3 contains 14 residues. The germline V gene has CDR1 LNHDA and CDR2 SQIVND (reference sequence). In DNA form, the CDR3 reads TGTGCCAGCTTGGACAGGGGGAACACCGGGGAGCTGTTTTTT. It codes for CASLDRGNTGELFF.

The chain couples TRBV7-9 to TRBJ1-4; D remains unclear. The V gene's germline CDR1 is SEHNR and CDR2 FQNEAQ (reference sequence). The CDR3 consists of 15 residues. Trimming cost V 5 bases and J 2 bases, with 12 bases left between them. The CDR3 protein is CASSRRRQTNEKLFF. In DNA, the CDR3 is TGTGCCAGCAGCCGTAGGAGGCAGACTAATGAAAAACTGTTTTTT.

The V and J genes are TRBV27 and TRBJ2-2; TRBD1 aligns across 8 bases. The CDR3 runs 16 residues. V lost 0 bases and J lost 0; bases outside the gene matches: 0. The germline V gene encodes CDR1 MNHEY and CDR2 SMNVEV (reference sequence). The CDR3 loop is CASSLSDRANTGELFF. CDR3 DNA sequence: TGTGCCAGCAGTTTATCGGACAGGGCGAACACCGGGGAGCTGTTTTTT.

This clone was seen just once. The rearrangement links TRBV6-4 to TRBJ2-3, with 10 bases matching TRBD2. V shed 5 bases, J shed 3 bases, and the junction held 8 bases outside the gene matches. The CDR3 spans 16 residues. Germline V gene lookup returns CDR1 MRHNA and CDR2 SNTAGT. The CDR3 protein is CASSMLAGAGTDTQYF. CDR3 nucleotides: TGTGCCAGCAGTATGCTAGCGGGAGCTGGAACAGATACGCAGTATTTT.

Only a few counts were recorded for this clone. The chain is built from TRBV7-9 and TRBJ2-4; the D is unclear. CDR1 and CDR2 (germline): SEHNR, FQNEAQ (reference sequence). The CDR3 is 15 amino acids. Trimming cost V 5 bases and J 4 bases, with 15 bases left between them. The CDR3 nucleotides are TGTGCCAGCAGCCCTAGGGTAGACGCGAAAAACATTCAGTACTTC. Translating it yields CASSPRVDAKNIQYF. The whole variable domain, filled in from reference TRBV7-9 and TRBJ2-4, reads DTGVSQNPRHKITKRGQNVTFRCDPISEHNRLYWYRQTLGQGPEFLTYFQNEAQLEKSRLLSDRFSAERPKGSFSTLEIQRTEQGDSAMYLCASSPRVDAKNIQYFGAGTRLSVL.

Turning to this clone: Compared with germline, one end of the junction differs, possibly owing to a read error. The chain is built from TRBV7-8 and TRBJ1-1; 9 nucleotides line up with TRBD1. Germline CDR1 and CDR2: SGHVS and FQNEAQ. The CDR3 is made up of 16 amino acids. In DNA, the CDR3 is TGTGCCAGCAGCCCCCTTCGACAGGGGGTGAAAACTGAAGCTTTCTTT. Translated, it gives CASSPLRQGVKTEAFF.

The CDR3 nucleotides are TGCGCCAGCAGCTTGGCTCGGACTAGCGGGGGGCAAGAGACCCAGTACTTC. This encodes CASSLARTSGGQETQYF. V usage is TRBV5-1 and J usage is TRBJ2-5; TRBD2 aligns across 14 bases. This CDR3 comprises 17 residues. Unmatched junction bases numbered 3, after V lost 0 bases and J lost 2 bases. The germline V gene has CDR1 SGHRS and CDR2 YFSETQ.

The chain employs TRBV4-2 and TRBJ2-7; 12 positions agree with TRBD2. The CDR3 runs to 16 residues. V shed 4 bases, J shed 6 bases, and the junction held 10 bases outside the gene matches. Per germline, CDR1 LGHNA and CDR2 YNFKEQ. The CDR3 here is CASSRSLAGGPLEQYF. In DNA form, the CDR3 reads TGTGCCAGCAGCCGGTCCCTAGCGGGGGGGCCACTCGAGCAGTACTTC.

The CDR3 region is CATSRDLGGTIYF. In DNA form, the CDR3 reads TGTGCCACCAGCAGAGATCTGGGAGGGACCATATATTTT. This chain uses TRBV15 with TRBJ1-3, with unresolved D. The CDR3 consists of 13 residues. Trimming took off 0 bases at V and 10 bases at J, with 10 bases between the two ends. Germline CDR1 is LNHNV and CDR2 is YYDKDF (reference sequence).

CDR3 sequence: CASSQRRTGVGGYTF. The CDR3 DNA sequence: TGTGCCAGCAGCCAACGACGGACAGGGGTTGGTGGCTACACCTTC. The rearrangement uses TRBV6-6 and TRBJ1-2, with TRBD1 identical over 9 bases. Trimming took 6 bases from V and 7 from J; bases not matched to a gene: 12. The CDR3 covers 15 residues. Germline assignment: CDR1 MNHNY and CDR2 SVGAGI (reference sequence).

A few counts support this clone. CDR3 nucleotides: TGTGCCATCAGTTTACAGGGAATGAATGAGCAGTTCTTC. It codes for CAISLQGMNEQFF. The chain uses TRBV10-3 and TRBJ2-1; TRBD1 is a possible D gene (6 bases). The CDR3 totals 13 residues. The V end was cut by 5 bases, the J end by 7 bases, with 12 bases between. Germline V gene data show CDR1 as ENHRY and CDR2 as SYGVKD.

This chain uses TRBV28 with TRBJ2-4, with D tentatively TRBD1 (6 bases). CDR1 MDHEN and CDR2 SYDVKM come from the germline V gene. The V and J ends lost 5 bases and 2 bases respectively, with 16 bases between them. This CDR3 spans 16 amino acids. The CDR3 nucleotides are TGTGCCAGCAGTCCCCGGCGTCAGGGGACCAAAAACATTCAGTACTTC. Its translation: CASSPRRQGTKNIQYF.

This chain links TRBV2 with TRBJ2-3; D remains ambiguous. Germline CDR1 and CDR2: SNHLY and FYNNEI. The CDR3 has 16 amino acids. Trimming left V 0 bases short and J 3 bases short, with 13 bases between. Written as DNA, the CDR3 is TGTGCCAGCAGTGAAGCATTCCCGGTCGGGACAGATACGCAGTATTTT. Residues: CASSEAFPVGTDTQYF.

This clone appeared once. CDR3 sequence: CASSLSPRDRFGGYTF. The CDR3 region has the DNA TGTGCCAGCAGTTTATCGCCCAGGGACAGATTCGGCGGCTACACCTTC. The genes are TRBV27 and TRBJ1-2; TRBD1 matches at 7 bases. The CDR3 runs 16 residues. Germline V lookup: CDR1 MNHEY, CDR2 SMNVEV (reference sequence). V gave up 0 bases and J gave up 8 bases; unmatched junction bases: 12.

V usage is TRBV4-1 and J usage is TRBJ2-7; tentatively, D is TRBD1 or TRBD2 (5 bases each). The germline V gene has CDR1 MGHRA and CDR2 YSYEKL. With 3 bases removed from V and 3 bases from J, the gap between germline ends came to 15 bases. The CDR3 length is 15 residues. CDR3 region: CASSQEDTSFYEQYF. The CDR3 coding sequence is TGCGCCAGCAGCCAGGAGGACACCTCGTTCTACGAGCAGTACTTC.

The chain links TRBV7-2 to TRBJ2-5, with D uncertain. CDR1 SGHTA and CDR2 FQGNSA come from the germline V gene. This CDR3 comprises 13 residues. V lost 5 bases and J 1 base, leaving 8 bases between the germline ends. Here the CDR3 reads CASSPNFQETQYF. The CDR3 nucleotides are TGTGCCAGCAGCCCCAACTTCCAAGAGACCCAGTACTTC.

The V and J genes are TRBV19 and TRBJ1-3; D may be TRBD1 (5 bases). CDR1 is LNHDA and CDR2 is SQIVND in the germline V gene (reference sequence). V dropped 5 bases and J dropped 1 base, with 12 bases sitting between them. This CDR3 is 15 amino acids long. The CDR3 here is CASSLQGPSGNTIYF. CDR3 DNA: TGTGCCAGTAGTTTGCAGGGCCCGTCTGGAAACACCATATATTTT. Full variable domain (rest looked up from reference TRBV19 and TRBJ1-3): DGGITQSPKYLFRKEGQNVTLSCEQNLNHDAMYWYRQDPGQGLRLIYYSQIVNDFQKGDIAEGYSVSREKKESFPLTVTSAQKNPTAFYLCASSLQGPSGNTIYFGEGSWLTVV.

The rearrangement links TRBV7-9 to TRBJ1-2, with a tentative D call TRBD1 (6 bases). The CDR3 runs to 13 residues. Germline values: CDR1 SEHNR, CDR2 FQNEAQ (reference sequence). V was shortened by 5 bases and J by 4 bases, with 11 bases between the two germline ends. The CDR3 loop is CASSVTGSYGYTF. CDR3 in DNA: TGTGCCAGCAGCGTAACAGGGAGCTATGGCTACACCTTC.

The chain combines TRBV12-5 with TRBJ2-5, with D hard to call. The germline V and J ends were trimmed by 0 bases and 2 bases, with 1 base remaining between them. The CDR3 contains 12 residues. Looked up from germline, CDR1 is LGHNT and CDR2 is FRNRAP. CDR3 sequence (DNA): TGTGCTAGTGGTTTGGTACAAGAGACCCAGTACTTC. It encodes CASGLVQETQYF.

The chain combines TRBV6-5 with TRBJ2-7, with D perhaps TRBD1 or TRBD2 (6 bases each). The CDR3 length is 14 residues. Trimming removed 2 bases at V and 6 bases at J, with 14 bases between. Germline-derived CDR1 and CDR2 are MNHEY and SVGAGI. CDR3 coding DNA: TGTGCCAGCAGTTACCAGGGGACTGAAGGCGAGCAGTACTTC. Protein product: CASSYQGTEGEQYF.

This clone was seen only once. The rearrangement links TRBV2 to TRBJ1-3; D not resolved. From germline, CDR1 is SNHLY and CDR2 FYNNEI. The germline V and J ends were trimmed by 6 bases and 3 bases, with 9 bases remaining between them. The CDR3 is 13 amino acids. CDR3 region: CASRLGFGNTIYF. The DNA of the CDR3 is TGTGCCAGCAGGTTGGGTTTTGGAAACACCATATATTTT.

Points on this clone: Other nucleotide sequences from this sample produce the same CDR3. This chain joins TRBV20-1 and TRBJ2-7, with D maybe TRBD2 (5 bases). Trimming removed 3 bases from V and 4 bases from J, with 7 bases in between. The CDR3 consists of 11 residues. In germline, CDR1 is DFQATT, CDR2 SNEGSKA (reference sequence). The CDR3 region has the DNA TGCAGTGCTAGTTCGGGATACGAGCAGTACTTC. It yields the protein CSASSGYEQYF.

This chain joins TRBV7-9 and TRBJ1-5, with 9 bases matching TRBD1. In germline, CDR1 is SEHNR, CDR2 FQNEAQ (reference sequence). V lost 5 bases to trimming and J lost 1 base; unmatched junction nucleotides: 9. This CDR3 comprises 17 residues. This CDR3 reads CASSAGPGQGSNQPQHF. Here the CDR3 DNA reads TGTGCCAGCAGCGCAGGACCGGGACAGGGAAGCAATCAGCCCCAGCATTTT.

The chain has TRBV5-4 and TRBJ1-4; possibly TRBD1 for D (5 bases). The germline CDR1 and CDR2 sequences are SGHNT and YYREEE (reference sequence). V lost 2 bases, J lost 0 bases, and 14 bases lay in between. The CDR3 has 17 amino acids. The CDR3 DNA is TGTGCCAGCAGCTTCGGGGCAGGCTCATCAACTAATGAAAAACTGTTTTTT. This encodes CASSFGAGSSTNEKLFF.

This clone has a handful of counts. The rearrangement links TRBV5-4 to TRBJ2-5, with D maybe TRBD1 (6 bases). Trimming took off 0 bases at V and 3 bases at J, with 12 bases between the two ends. Germline values: CDR1 SGHNT, CDR2 YYREEE (reference sequence). This CDR3 is built from 15 residues. The CDR3 region is CASSLDGAGEETQYF. The CDR3 coding sequence is TGTGCCAGCAGCTTGGACGGCGCAGGGGAAGAGACCCAGTACTTC.